In this sample, the clone carrying this T cell receptor beta chain turned up a few times. Antigen unknown. The data were taken from a study of identical twins. Notes on the study in general: Excess sharing between twins was weaker in beta out-of-frame sequences. Fewer insertions characterized abundant cord blood beta clonotypes, whereas memory repertoires showed none.

The CDR3 is 16 amino acids. J gave up 5 bases and V 4 bases, and 5 bases lay outside the gene matches. Germline V gives CDR1 SGHNT, CDR2 YYREEE (reference sequence). With template switching, a universal primer site was added, and the cDNA carried unique molecular identifiers. TCRdb ran MiXCR on the 5' RACE reads and lists one entry per CDR3 protein. Found here are approximately 500,000 distinct CDR3 sequences, roughly 15% of them singletons; the top ten hold 0.44%. These data were likewise used in another study, on yellow fever vaccine responses in identical twins.

Sequenced material: CD4+ T cells sorted from blood. This sequence was found in a young woman in good health. The genes are TRBV5-4 and TRBJ2-2, with TRBD2 matching over 13 bases. The CDR3 protein is CASSKAGLAGTGELFF. The CDR3 DNA reads TGTGCCAGCAGCAAGGCGGGACTAGCGGGGACCGGGGAGCTGTTTTTT.